This TCR beta chain stems from a study of blood T cell repertoires in COVID-19. The overall study: Material from acute and convalescent COVID-19 was sourced from the United States, Italy and Spain. The analysed material was cDNA or gDNA that came from T cells, B-cell-depleted T cells, or PBMCs.

Each exposed participant met a COVID-19 case in the 2 weeks preceding study entry. As originally analysed: Reference gene primer amplification gave nucleated cell count estimates. Using immunoSEQ multiplex PCR, the repertoire was profiled, and TCRdb retains in-frame clones only, with some absent. That table furnishes V, J and clone size, whereas the DNA furnished D and trimming. The data show about 220,000 clones, nearly 90% seen once. Deletions cut 6 bases from V and 5 bases from J, with 16 bases between. CDR3 size: 15 residues. Germline CDR1 is SEHNR and CDR2 is FQNEAQ (reference sequence). The genes are TRBV7-9 and TRBJ2-2; possible D gene TRBD2, 5 bases. This TCR was sampled from a young man who had been exposed to COVID-19. Sequenced material: PBMCs or T cells enriched from blood (not recorded which). CDR3 sequence: CASSPSGIGTGELFF. CDR3 in DNA: TGTGCCAGCAGTCCCTCCGGGATAGGAACCGGGGAGCTGTTTTTT.